Listed here are 14 T cell receptor beta chains from one sample, sequenced in a study of T cell responses to AZD1222 COVID-19 vaccine. Profiled with immunoSEQ multiplex PCR; TCRdb holds only in-frame clones, not every one. In the table there are over 85,000 clones, approximately 89% of which are singletons. This specimen consisted of peripheral blood, obtained 28 days after the second AZD1222 dose. The receptors derive from an adult who received the AZD1222 COVID-19 vaccine.

The genes are TRBV18 and TRBJ2-7; 11 bases align to TRBD1. The CDR3 loop spans 14 amino acids. The J segment lost 11 bases and the V segment lost 3 bases, leaving 9 bases of the junction unmatched. In germline, CDR1 is KGHSH, CDR2 LQKENI. The CDR3 bases are TGTGCCAGCTCACCCCTATCGGGACAGGGGGGGAAGTACTTC. Translation gives CASSPLSGQGGKYF.

The chain links TRBV12-3 or TRBV12-4 to TRBJ2-3; 8 bases agree with TRBD1. This CDR3 is 11 amino acids long. V trimming: 6 bases; J trimming: 14 bases; junction bases outside the gene matches: 7. The DNA of the CDR3 is TGTGCCAGCAGCCGGACAGGGCCCCTGTATTTT. It translates to CASSRTGPLYF.

The table lists this clone with a count of one. The CDR3 protein is CAWSAQTRRDSPLHF. CDR3 sequence (DNA): TGTGCCTGGAGTGCACAGACAAGACGGGATTCACCCCTCCACTTT. This rearrangement joins TRBV30 to TRBJ1-6; no clear D gene. V lost 1 base to trimming and J lost 8 bases, with 15 bases between them. The length of the CDR3 is 15 residues. CDR1 is GTSNPN, CDR2 SVGIG, per germline (reference sequence).

The J gene is TRBJ2-2, the V gene TRBV14; D is uncertain. V gave up 4 bases and J gave up 6 bases, with 12 bases separating them. Germline V lookup: CDR1 SGHDN, CDR2 FVKESK. The length of the CDR3 is 14 residues. The CDR3 reads CASSRVHRSGELFF. Here the CDR3 DNA reads TGTGCCAGCAGCCGAGTACACCGTTCCGGGGAGCTGTTTTTT.

This clone was seen a handful of times. The chain employs TRBV18 and TRBJ2-7, with 7 bases fitting TRBD2. Trimming took 2 bases from V and 2 from J; bases not matched to a gene: 0. The CDR3 has 13 residues. The germline V gene encodes CDR1 KGHSH and CDR2 LQKENI. The CDR3 nucleotides read TGTGCCAGCTCACCAAGCGGGACCTACGAGCAGTACGTC. Its translation is CASSPSGTYEQYV.

The genes are TRBV6-6 and TRBJ1-4; TRBD1 agrees at 8 bases. Germline CDR1 is MNHNY and CDR2 is SVGAGI (reference sequence). After removal of 5 bases from V and 8 bases from J, the junction contained 7 bases not matched to a gene. CDR3 size: 14 residues. Written as DNA, the CDR3 is TGTGCCAGCAGTGACAGACAGGGGAACGAAAAACTGTTTTTT. Residues: CASSDRQGNEKLFF.

V gene TRBV18 combines with J gene TRBJ1-4, with a possible D match to TRBD1 (6 bases). The CDR3 runs 13 residues. The V and J ends lost 6 bases and 7 bases respectively, with 12 bases between them. Germline CDR1 and CDR2: KGHSH and LQKENI. The CDR3 protein is CASSRGASEKLFF. The CDR3 nucleotides are TGTGCCAGCTCCCGGGGGGCGAGTGAAAAACTGTTTTTT. Using reference TRBV18 and TRBJ1-4 for the parts outside the CDR3, the full variable domain is NAGVMQNPRHLVRRRGQEARLRCSPMKGHSHVYWYRQLPEEGLKFMVYLQKENIIDESGMPKERFSAEFPKEGPSILRIQQVVRGDSAAYFCASSRGASEKLFFGSGTQLSVL.

V is TRBV5-6 and J is TRBJ2-7; 7 nucleotides agree with TRBD1. Germline values: CDR1 SGHDT, CDR2 YYEEEE. The V segment lost 2 bases and the J segment 5 bases; nucleotides outside the gene matches: 7. This CDR3 comprises 14 residues. The CDR3 protein is CASSFLDRVDEQYV. DNA of the CDR3: TGTGCCAGCAGCTTCTTAGACAGGGTTGACGAGCAGTACGTC.

V usage is TRBV12-3 or TRBV12-4 and J usage is TRBJ1-1; D not certain. V lost 1 base and J 1 base, leaving 4 bases between the germline ends. The CDR3 has 13 residues. CDR3 sequence (DNA): TGTGCCAGCAGTTTAGGACCGAACACTGAAGCTTTCTTT. Protein sequence: CASSLGPNTEAFF.

The chain employs TRBV14 and TRBJ2-5; TRBD2 might be the D (5 bases). Trimming took off 1 base at V and 4 bases at J, with 7 bases between the two ends. The CDR3 is made up of 13 amino acids. CDR1 SGHDN and CDR2 FVKESK come from the germline V gene. The CDR3: CASSQAGVETQYF. The CDR3 coding sequence is TGTGCCAGCAGCCAAGCCGGGGTAGAGACCCAGTACTTC.

The V call is TRBV7-9, the J call TRBJ1-4; TRBD1 matches 9 bases. V lost 5 bases, J lost 6 bases, and 7 bases stayed unmatched. Looked up from germline, CDR1 is SEHNR and CDR2 is FQNEAQ (reference sequence). There are 15 residues in the CDR3. The DNA of the CDR3 is TGTGCCAGCAGCCAGTGGACAGGGGCCGATGAAAAACTGTTTTTT. This sequence encodes CASSQWTGADEKLFF.

The rearrangement uses TRBV4-2 and TRBJ2-3; TRBD2 aligns across 7 bases. With 3 bases clipped from V and 1 base from J, the junction kept 10 bases outside the gene matches. Per the germline V gene, CDR1 is LGHNA and CDR2 is YNFKEQ. The CDR3 is 17 residues long. CDR3 amino acids: CASSQATMAGGTDTQYF. The CDR3 DNA is TGTGCCAGCAGCCAGGCGACGATGGCGGGGGGCACAGATACGCAGTATTTT.

The V gene is TRBV3-1 (or the pseudogene TRBV3-2), the J gene TRBJ2-1; 8 bases align to TRBD2. The CDR3 extends over 15 amino acids. V shed 2 bases and J 4 bases; nucleotides not matched to a gene: 4. CDR1 is LGHDT, CDR2 YNNKEL, per germline (reference sequence). CDR3 coding DNA: TGTGCCAGCAGCCAAATAGCGGGGAGTTACAATGAGCAGTTCTTC. This codes for CASSQIAGSYNEQFF.

The CDR3 DNA is TGTGCCAGCAGTTTAGGGGGACAGGGGCTTTTTGAGCAGTACTTC. Translating gives CASSLGGQGLFEQYF. The V call is TRBV28, the J call TRBJ2-7, with 10 bases aligning to TRBD1. The CDR3 consists of 15 residues. V lost 2 bases to trimming and J lost 7 bases; unmatched junction nucleotides: 8. Germline lookup yields CDR1 MDHEN and CDR2 SYDVKM.